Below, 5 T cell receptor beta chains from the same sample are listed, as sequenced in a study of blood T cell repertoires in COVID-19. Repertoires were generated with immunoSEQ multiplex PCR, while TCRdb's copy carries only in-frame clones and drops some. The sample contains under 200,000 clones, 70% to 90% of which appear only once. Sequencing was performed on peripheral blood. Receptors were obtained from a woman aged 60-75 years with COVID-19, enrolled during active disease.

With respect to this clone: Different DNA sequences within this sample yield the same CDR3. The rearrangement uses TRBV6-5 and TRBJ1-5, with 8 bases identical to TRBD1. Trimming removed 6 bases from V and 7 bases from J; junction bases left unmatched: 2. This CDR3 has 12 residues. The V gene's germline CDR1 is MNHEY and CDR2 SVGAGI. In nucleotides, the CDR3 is TGTGCCAGCAGGTCAGGGGGCCAGCCCCAGCATTTT. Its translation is CASRSGGQPQHF.

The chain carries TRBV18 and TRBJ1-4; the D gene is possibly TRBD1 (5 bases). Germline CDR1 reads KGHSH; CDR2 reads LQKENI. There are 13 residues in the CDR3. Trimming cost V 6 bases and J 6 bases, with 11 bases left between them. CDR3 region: CASSGGLDEKLFF. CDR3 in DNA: TGTGCCAGCTCGGGGGGACTGGATGAAAAACTGTTTTTT.

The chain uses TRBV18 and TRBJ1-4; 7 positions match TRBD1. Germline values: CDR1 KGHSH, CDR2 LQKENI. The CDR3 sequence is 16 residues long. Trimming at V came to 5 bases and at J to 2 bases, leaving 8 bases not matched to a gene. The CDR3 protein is CASSLTGSNTNEKLFF. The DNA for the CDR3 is TGTGCCAGCTCATTGACAGGGAGCAATACTAATGAAAAACTGTTTTTT.

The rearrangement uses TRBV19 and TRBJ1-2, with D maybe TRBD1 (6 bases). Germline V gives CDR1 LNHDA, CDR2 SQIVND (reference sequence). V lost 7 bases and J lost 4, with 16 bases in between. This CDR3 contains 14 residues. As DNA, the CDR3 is TGTGCCAGTATCAGTTCTGGCAGGGGCTATGGCTACACCTTC. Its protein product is CASISSGRGYGYTF. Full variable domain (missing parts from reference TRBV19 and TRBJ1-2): DGGITQSPKYLFRKEGQNVTLSCEQNLNHDAMYWYRQDPGQGLRLIYYSQIVNDFQKGDIAEGYSVSREKKESFPLTVTSAQKNPTAFYLCASISSGRGYGYTFGSGTRLTVV.

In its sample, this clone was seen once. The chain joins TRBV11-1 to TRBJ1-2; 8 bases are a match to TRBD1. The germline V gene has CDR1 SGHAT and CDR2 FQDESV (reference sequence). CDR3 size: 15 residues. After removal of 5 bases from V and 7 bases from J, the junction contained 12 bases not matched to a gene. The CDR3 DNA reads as TGTGCCAGCAGCCCCCCGGACAGGGATTATCTTGGCTACACCTTC. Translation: CASSPPDRDYLGYTF. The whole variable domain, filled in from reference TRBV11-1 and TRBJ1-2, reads EAEVAQSPRYKITEKSQAVAFWCDPISGHATLYWYRQILGQGPELLVQFQDESVVDDSQLPKDRFSAERLKGVDSTLKIQPAELGDSAMYLCASSPPDRDYLGYTFGSGTRLTVV.